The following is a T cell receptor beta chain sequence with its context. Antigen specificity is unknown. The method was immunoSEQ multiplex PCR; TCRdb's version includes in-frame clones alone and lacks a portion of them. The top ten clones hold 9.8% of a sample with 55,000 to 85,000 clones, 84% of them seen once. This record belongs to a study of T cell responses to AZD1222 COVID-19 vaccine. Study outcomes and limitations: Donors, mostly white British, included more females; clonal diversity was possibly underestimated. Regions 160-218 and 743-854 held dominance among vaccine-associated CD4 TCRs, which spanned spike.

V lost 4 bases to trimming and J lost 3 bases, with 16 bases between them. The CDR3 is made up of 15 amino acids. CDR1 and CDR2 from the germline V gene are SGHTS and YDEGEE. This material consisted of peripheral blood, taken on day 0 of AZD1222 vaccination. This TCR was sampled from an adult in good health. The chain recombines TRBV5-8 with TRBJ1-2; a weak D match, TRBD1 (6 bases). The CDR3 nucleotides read TGTGCCAGCAGCCCGGGGGCAGGGGCTGACTATGGCTACACCTTC. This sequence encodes CASSPGAGADYGYTF.